The 9 T cell receptor beta chains reported below all come from one sample, sequenced in a study of blood T cells in healthy people across ages. A second roughly 6 to 12 cycle PCR used barcoded and J-beta primers. TCRdb analysed the 5' RACE reads with MiXCR anew, one entry per CDR3 protein. The sample holds 1.5 million to 2 million distinct CDR3 sequences, about 50% seen once. The sample comprised blood. The receptors come from a woman aged 40 to 50 in good health.

This clonotype showed up just a few times. The CDR3 loop reads CASSLYGVVAKNIQYF. The CDR3, as DNA: TGTGCCAGCAGCTTATACGGAGTTGTCGCCAAAAACATTCAGTACTTC. The chain employs TRBV7-2 and TRBJ2-4; no reliable D call. The CDR3 has 16 amino acids. Germline CDR1 SGHTA, CDR2 FQGNSA. Trimming removed 2 bases at V and 1 base at J, with 12 bases between. Variable domain in full (rest from reference TRBV7-2 and TRBJ2-4): GAGVSQSPSNKVTEKGKDVELRCDPISGHTALYWYRQSLGQGLEFLIYFQGNSAPDKSGLPSDRFSAERTGGSVSTLTIQRTQQEDSAVYLCASSLYGVVAKNIQYFGAGTRLSVL.

This sequence joins TRBV3-1 and TRBJ1-1, with D tentatively TRBD1 (5 bases). The ends were cut back, 4 bases at V and 0 bases at J, with 9 bases in the middle. The length of the CDR3 is 14 residues. The germline V gene encodes CDR1 LGHDT and CDR2 YNNKEL (reference sequence). CDR3: CASSRGNLNTEAFF. The CDR3 DNA is TGTGCCAGCAGCCGGGGGAACTTGAACACTGAAGCTTTCTTT.

V usage is TRBV6-6 and J usage is TRBJ1-5, with 7 bases aligning to TRBD1. V shed 6 bases and J 9 bases; nucleotides not matched to a gene: 14. CDR1 MNHNY and CDR2 SVGAGI come from the germline V gene (reference sequence). The CDR3 is made up of 15 amino acids. In DNA form, the CDR3 reads TGTGCCAGCAGCCCCACAACAGCTCCAGGGGGGCCCCAGCATTTT. It yields the protein CASSPTTAPGGPQHF.

V gene TRBV5-1 combines with J gene TRBJ2-3; 12 positions agree with TRBD1. Trimming cost V 4 bases and J 5 bases; bases outside gene matches: 8. Germline assignment: CDR1 SGHRS and CDR2 YFSETQ. The CDR3 length is 16 residues. This CDR3 is CASSRGTGGGIDTQYF. The DNA of the CDR3 is TGCGCCAGCAGCCGAGGGACAGGGGGCGGGATAGATACGCAGTATTTT.

The chain links TRBV7-2 to TRBJ1-2, with TRBD1 identical over 11 bases. This CDR3 is built from 15 residues. J was trimmed by 1 base and V by 9 bases; bases with no gene match: 7. The V gene's germline CDR1 is SGHTA and CDR2 FQGNSA. The CDR3 reads CASNTGTGGNYGYTF. In nucleotides, the CDR3 is TGTGCCAGTAACACCGGGACAGGGGGTAACTATGGCTACACCTTC. Combining the CDR3 with reference TRBV7-2 and TRBJ1-2 gives the whole variable domain GAGVSQSPSNKVTEKGKDVELRCDPISGHTALYWYRQSLGQGLEFLIYFQGNSAPDKSGLPSDRFSAERTGGSVSTLTIQRTQQEDSAVYLCASNTGTGGNYGYTFGSGTRLTVV.

J is TRBJ2-4 and V is TRBV7-2, with 9 bases fitting TRBD2. This CDR3 comprises 18 residues. Germline V gene data show CDR1 as SGHTA and CDR2 as FQGNSA. The V gene end was trimmed by 2 bases and the J gene end by 8 bases; junction bases not matched to a gene: 16. The CDR3 nucleotides are TGTGCCAGCAGCTTAACCCCTAGCGGGGCCCTCATTGGGGACATTCAGTACTTC. Protein product: CASSLTPSGALIGDIQYF.

The chain combines TRBV4-2 with TRBJ2-5, with 7 bases matching TRBD2. Germline values: CDR1 LGHNA, CDR2 YNFKEQ. With 0 bases clipped from V and 1 base from J, the junction kept 8 bases outside the gene matches. The CDR3 extends over 17 amino acids. CDR3 sequence (DNA): TGTGCCAGCAGCCAAGATAAGGCGGGGGTGGGCCAAGAGACCCAGTACTTC. It encodes CASSQDKAGVGQETQYF.

This rearrangement joins TRBV2 to TRBJ2-1, with 7 bases lining up with TRBD2. Judging by the DNA end, TRBJ2-7 fits better; the J call may be wrong. Germline CDR1 and CDR2: SNHLY and FYNNEI. The CDR3 consists of 15 residues. In nucleotides, the CDR3 is TGTGCCAGCAGTTCGAGCGGGGCCACCTACAATGAGCAGTACTTC. Translating gives CASSSSGATYNEQYF.

This chain uses TRBV5-1 with TRBJ2-5; 7 positions match TRBD1. V lost 4 bases, J lost 4 bases, and 10 bases stayed unmatched. Germline CDR1 and CDR2: SGHRS and YFSETQ. CDR3 size: 15 residues. CDR3 protein: CASSLRGIVRETQYF. Here the CDR3 DNA reads TGCGCCAGCAGCCTCAGGGGGATAGTGAGAGAGACCCAGTACTTC.